This record concerns one TCR beta chain sequence. Data came from immunoSEQ multiplex PCR; TCRdb stores just in-frame clones and leaves some out. The sample has around 140,000 clones; roughly 94% are singletons. The data derive from a study of control samples from healthy donors and cancer patients. This CDR3 is built from 16 residues. CDR1 MNHEY and CDR2 SVGAGI come from the germline V gene. V lost 1 base, J lost 3 bases, and 1 base stayed unmatched. The material sequenced was blood. The TCR comes from a man aged 35 to 55 in good health. The chain is built from TRBV6-5 and TRBJ2-3, with 13 positions matching TRBD2. CDR3 bases: TGTGCCAGCAGTTACTTGACTAGCGGGAGGACAGATACGCAGTATTTT. The encoded protein is CASSYLTSGRTDTQYF.